This TCR beta chain was documented in a study of Graves' ophthalmopathy and Graves' hyperthyroidism. About this clonotype itself: Germline and junction disagree at one end, which may indicate a read error.

Investigators amplified TCR beta CDR3 regions from RNA transcripts. Second-round multiplex PCR followed a first-round RT-PCR using HTBI primers. One entry per CDR3 protein, called by TCRdb with MiXCR from the multiplex PCR reads. The data hold about 210,000 distinct CDR3 sequences, with roughly 27% observed a single time. This receptor was obtained from a man aged 50 to 59 with Graves' ophthalmopathy. Sequencing used peripheral blood.

The CDR3 spells CAWSVVRGWAGELFF. The CDR3 DNA reads as TGTGCCTGGAGTGTAGTCAGGGGATGGGCCGGGGAGCTGTTCTTT. This rearrangement joins TRBV30 to TRBJ2-2; tentative D call: TRBD1 (6 bases). Germline V gene sequence: CDR1 GTSNPN, CDR2 SVGIG (reference sequence). The CDR3 is 15 amino acids.